Presented here are 19 T cell receptor beta chains from one specimen sequenced in a study of control samples from healthy donors and cancer patients (dated by TCRdb to the early 2020s). Library method: the immunoSEQ multiplex PCR assay. This immuneACCESS table, as held by TCRdb, lists in-frame sequences with V and J called but not all clones. Of the missing ones, under half trace to an unresolved V gene in checked studies; the others have no known cause. The sample includes some 70,000 clones, with about 83% observed a single time. Jointly, the top ten make up roughly 14% of the sample. Input material: blood. These receptors were taken from a man aged 55 to 69 in good health.

J is TRBJ1-2 and V is TRBV18, with D perhaps TRBD1 (5 bases). V lost 2 bases, J lost 8 bases, and 12 bases lay in between. There are 13 residues in the CDR3. The V gene's germline CDR1 is KGHSH and CDR2 LQKENI. The CDR3 DNA sequence: TGTGCCAGCTCACCAGAGCAGGGCAGGGGCTACACCTTC. Residues: CASSPEQGRGYTF.

The chain recombines TRBV7-6 with TRBJ2-5; D not certain. V was cut by 1 base and J by 5 bases, with 14 bases left in between. The CDR3 is 15 amino acids. The germline gives CDR1 SGHVS, CDR2 FNYEAQ. The CDR3 loop reads CASSLVTSAWETQYF. The CDR3 bases are TGTGCCAGCAGCTTAGTTACCTCGGCATGGGAGACCCAGTACTTC.

Here the CDR3 reads CASRDSPGAGYTF. The CDR3 region has the DNA TGTGCCAGCAGGGACAGCCCTGGGGCTGGCTACACCTTC. This chain uses TRBV12-3 or TRBV12-4 with TRBJ1-2, with D maybe TRBD1 (6 bases). The CDR3 sequence is 13 residues long. The V end lost 6 bases, the J end lost 7 bases, and 15 bases lay between the germline ends.

V and J are TRBV27 and TRBJ2-3; D ambiguous. Deletions cut 5 bases from V and 5 bases from J, with 14 bases between. The CDR3 contains 14 residues. The V gene's germline CDR1 is MNHEY and CDR2 SMNVEV (reference sequence). The chain's CDR3 is CASSLIQSEDTQYF. The CDR3 DNA reads TGTGCCAGCAGTCTAATCCAGAGCGAAGATACGCAGTATTTT.

This rearrangement joins TRBV30 to TRBJ2-7, with unresolved D. In germline, CDR1 is GTSNPN, CDR2 SVGIG (reference sequence). This CDR3 contains 12 residues. V shed 2 bases and J shed 3 bases, with 8 bases lying between them. CDR3 in amino acids: CAWSLVHYEQYF. Written as DNA, the CDR3 is TGTGCCTGGAGTTTGGTGCACTACGAGCAGTACTTC.

The CDR3 coding sequence is TGTGCCAGCAGAGAAGGGGGACAGGGGGGAAAGGGAGCTTTCTTT. Amino acid sequence: CASREGGQGGKGAFF. The chain joins TRBV28 to TRBJ1-1; 11 nucleotides line up with TRBD1. V lost 6 bases, J lost 10 bases, and 13 bases stayed unmatched. Germline V CDR1 and CDR2: MDHEN, SYDVKM. The CDR3 runs to 15 residues.

The chain recombines TRBV6-1 with TRBJ2-5; no clear D gene. CDR1 and CDR2 (germline): MNHNS, SASEGT. CDR3 length: 11 amino acids. Trimming took off 3 bases at V and 7 bases at J, with 6 bases between the two ends. The CDR3 nucleotides read TGTGCCAGCAGTGATTATGGGACCCAGTACTTC. Translated: CASSDYGTQYF.

The CDR3 DNA reads as TGTGCCAGCAGTCCGGGCGGGGGCAGCTATGGCTACACCTTC. Its translation is CASSPGGGSYGYTF. This chain uses TRBV7-2 with TRBJ1-2; perhaps TRBD1 as D (6 bases). Per germline, CDR1 SGHTA and CDR2 FQGNSA. Trimming took 6 bases from V and 4 from J, leaving 15 bases between them. There are 14 residues in the CDR3.

The rearrangement links TRBV7-9 to TRBJ1-6; D perhaps matches TRBD1 (5 bases). The CDR3 totals 15 residues. Germline CDR1 is SEHNR and CDR2 is FQNEAQ (reference sequence). Trimming left V 1 base short and J 7 bases short, with 11 bases between. The chain's CDR3 is CASSLDGAQNSPLHF. The CDR3 coding sequence is TGTGCCAGCAGCTTAGATGGGGCCCAAAATTCACCCCTCCACTTT. The entire variable domain, with the rest obtained from reference TRBV7-9 and TRBJ1-6, is as follows: DTGVSQNPRHKITKRGQNVTFRCDPISEHNRLYWYRQTLGQGPEFLTYFQNEAQLEKSRLLSDRFSAERPKGSFSTLEIQRTEQGDSAMYLCASSLDGAQNSPLHFGNGTRLTVT.

This chain connects TRBV5-1 to TRBJ2-3; D possibly corresponds to TRBD2 (6 bases). This CDR3 has 14 amino acids. From germline, CDR1 is SGHRS and CDR2 YFSETQ. V lost 5 bases and J 0 bases, leaving 10 bases between the germline ends. The CDR3 DNA sequence: TGCGCCAGCAGATCGGGACTTAGCACAGATACGCAGTATTTT. This codes for CASRSGLSTDTQYF.

The chain couples TRBV9 to TRBJ2-2, with unresolved D. The CDR3 covers 12 residues. Germline V gene sequence: CDR1 SGDLS, CDR2 YYNGEE. The germline V and J ends were trimmed by 3 bases and 5 bases, with 5 bases remaining between them. As DNA, the CDR3 is TGTGCCAGCAGCGCTGGGACCGGGGAGCTGTTTTTT. Translated: CASSAGTGELFF. Full variable domain (missing parts from reference TRBV9 and TRBJ2-2): DSGVTQTPKHLITATGQRVTLRCSPRSGDLSVYWYQQSLDQGLQFLIQYYNGEERAKGNILERFSAQQFPDLHSELNLSSLELGDSALYFCASSAGTGELFFGEGSRLTVL.

The chain uses TRBV7-2 and TRBJ1-5, with TRBD1 as a possible D gene (6 bases). This CDR3 has 18 residues. Trimming shortened V by 2 bases and J by 6 bases, and 23 bases separated the two germline ends. The germline V gene encodes CDR1 SGHTA and CDR2 FQGNSA. The CDR3 region has the DNA TGTGCCAGCAGCTTAAGGGCAGGGGCGACAGGCATGGGTCAGCCCCAGCATTTT. Its protein product is CASSLRAGATGMGQPQHF.

Points on this clone: The junction and the germline gene differ at one end; a read error may be behind it. This same CDR3 is encoded by further DNA sequences in the sample. The rearrangement links TRBV6-1 to TRBJ1-2; the D is unclear. This CDR3 has 11 residues. The germline CDR1 and CDR2 sequences are MNHNS and SASEGT. The CDR3 loop is CASSEALIYTF. Here the CDR3 DNA reads TGCGCCAGCAGTGAAGCGCTGATCTACACCTTC.

This sequence joins TRBV6-5 and TRBJ2-3; D gene unclear. The CDR3 sequence is 16 residues long. The ends were cut back, 4 bases at V and 0 bases at J, with 14 bases in the middle. CDR1 MNHEY and CDR2 SVGAGI come from the germline V gene. The CDR3 nucleotides read TGTGCCAGCAGTTCCACCTTATTGGGTAGCACAGATACGCAGTATTTT. Translated, it gives CASSSTLLGSTDTQYF.

The rearrangement uses TRBV4-1 and TRBJ2-1; no reliable D call. Trimming left V 1 base short and J 3 bases short, with 16 bases between. CDR1 and CDR2 (germline): MGHRA, YSYEKL. This CDR3 contains 17 residues. The CDR3 sequence: CASSQVDMGFRYNEQFF. The CDR3 DNA reads TGCGCCAGCAGCCAAGTCGACATGGGGTTCCGCTACAATGAGCAGTTCTTC.

V gene TRBV4-3 combines with J gene TRBJ2-7, with 10 bases aligning to TRBD1. The CDR3 runs to 15 residues. CDR1 and CDR2 from the germline V gene are LGHNA and YSLEER. V shed 1 base, J shed 4 bases, and the junction held 4 bases outside the gene matches. CDR3 sequence reads: CASSQVAGQGYEQYF. The CDR3 DNA sequence: TGCGCCAGCAGCCAAGTGGCGGGACAGGGGTACGAGCAGTACTTC.

This chain links TRBV20-1 with TRBJ2-7; D ambiguous. V was clipped by 3 bases and J by 2 bases, with 8 bases between them. Germline CDR1 and CDR2: DFQATT and SNEGSKA (reference sequence). The CDR3 is made up of 12 amino acids. For the CDR3, the DNA is TGCAGTGCTAGTTTAAGGACCTACGAGCAGTACTTC. It specifies CSASLRTYEQYF.

V and J are TRBV28 and TRBJ1-2; the D is unclear. CDR3 length: 14 residues. Trimming took off 6 bases at V and 7 bases at J, with 18 bases between the two ends. CDR1 and CDR2 from the germline V gene are MDHEN and SYDVKM. This chain's CDR3 is CASSYQSLVGGYTF. CDR3 sequence (DNA): TGTGCCAGCAGCTACCAGTCCCTGGTCGGTGGCTACACCTTC.

The chain has TRBV6-2 or TRBV6-3 and TRBJ2-7; the D is unclear. The V gene lost 0 bases and the J gene lost 1 base, with 16 bases spanning the gap. The CDR3 consists of 17 residues. Germline CDR1 reads MNHEY; CDR2 reads SVGEGT. The CDR3 sequence is CASSYSSDKSESYEQYF. The DNA of the CDR3 is TGTGCCAGCAGTTACTCGAGTGACAAAAGCGAATCCTACGAGCAGTACTTC.